This section outlines one T cell receptor beta chain sequence together with its context. The CDR3 contains 16 residues. V gave up 2 bases and J gave up 4 bases; unmatched junction bases: 9. CDR1 and CDR2 (germline): MNHNS, SASEGT. The data originate from a study of blood T cell repertoires in COVID-19. Turning to the study itself: The samples span acute and convalescent COVID-19 from the United States, Italy and Spain. T cells, B-cell-depleted T cells, or PBMCs supplied cDNA or gDNA.

In the original workflow: Quantification of nucleated cells was approximated via reference gene primer amplification. Sequencing used immunoSEQ multiplex PCR; TCRdb keeps in-frame clones, though not all of them. From that table come the V and J calls and clone size; the DNA was used to work out D and trimming. The sample lists some 73,000 clones, approximately 77% seen once, with under 3% in the top ten. Followed over time, Seattle patients had been enrolled while infection was active. The sequence derives from a man in his 70s with COVID-19, enrolled during active disease. The sequencing sample was made of peripheral blood. The gene calls are TRBV6-1 and TRBJ2-3, with 7 bases aligning to TRBD2. CDR3 region: CASSEWGVGGADTQYF. CDR3 in DNA: TGTGCCAGCAGTGAATGGGGGGTGGGAGGGGCAGATACGCAGTATTTT.